These 27 T cell receptor beta chains originate from one sample sequenced in a study of early T cells in non-severe SARS-CoV-2 infection. One entry per CDR3 protein results from TCRdb running MiXCR on the 5' RACE reads. The sample lists roughly 35,000 distinct CDR3 sequences, roughly 5.6% occurring once. The sequenced sample was whole blood. Source of these receptors: an adult who was a healthcare worker with PCR-confirmed SARS-CoV-2 infection or an uninfected control (not recorded which).

This clonotype occurred many times. The chain has TRBV7-2 and TRBJ2-3; a weak D match, TRBD2 (5 bases). Germline CDR1 reads SGHTA; CDR2 reads FQGNSA. V gave up 0 bases and J gave up 1 base, with 8 bases separating them. The CDR3 contains 15 residues. CDR3 residues: CASSLASAGTDTQYF. Here the CDR3 DNA reads TGTGCCAGCAGCTTAGCTAGCGCGGGCACAGATACGCAGTATTTT.

The chain joins TRBV19 to TRBJ2-5; unclear D gene. V shed 3 bases and J shed 1 base, with 6 bases lying between them. Germline loops: CDR1 LNHDA, CDR2 SQIVND (reference sequence). CDR3 length equals 13 residues. The CDR3 region has the DNA TGTGCCAGTAGTATGTCGATCCAAGAGACCCAGTACTTC. It specifies CASSMSIQETQYF.

This clonotype was seen at least ten times. The chain is built from TRBV13 and TRBJ1-3; D might be TRBD1 (6 bases). The ends were cut back, 0 bases at V and 8 bases at J, with 8 bases in the middle. The CDR3 extends over 13 amino acids. In germline, CDR1 is PRHDT, CDR2 FYEKMQ (reference sequence). The DNA for the CDR3 is TGTGCCAGCAGCTTAGGAGGGGGTGACACCATATATTTT. Its translation: CASSLGGGDTIYF.

At least ten counts were recorded for this clonotype. The chain combines TRBV6-4 with TRBJ2-1; D is unresolved. Per the germline V gene, CDR1 is MRHNA and CDR2 is SNTAGT. The CDR3 length is 13 residues. Trimming took 2 bases from V and 5 from J, leaving 7 bases between them. The CDR3 nucleotides read TGTGCCAGCAGTGACGACGGGCACAATGAGCAGTTCTTC. Protein: CASSDDGHNEQFF.

At least ten counts were recorded for this clonotype. This chain links TRBV6-2 or TRBV6-3 with TRBJ2-2; the D call may be TRBD1 or TRBD2 (5 bases each). Germline CDR1 reads MNHEY; CDR2 reads SVGEGT. The CDR3 length is 18 residues. V was pared by 0 bases and J by 2 bases, with 16 bases between. CDR3 in amino acids: CASSYSYPGRVNTGELFF. CDR3 DNA sequence: TGTGCCAGCAGTTACTCATATCCGGGACGAGTTAACACCGGGGAGCTGTTTTTT.

The gene calls are TRBV28 and TRBJ2-6, with TRBD1 matching over 10 bases. CDR3 size: 17 residues. The germline gives CDR1 MDHEN, CDR2 SYDVKM. The junction had 9 bases not matched to a gene; V was cut back by 6 bases and J by 4 bases. This chain's CDR3 is CASRPGQGISGANVLTF. DNA for the CDR3: TGTGCCAGCAGGCCGGGACAGGGGATTTCCGGGGCCAACGTCCTGACTTTC.

The CDR3 DNA follows: TGTGCCAGCTCTACAGATGCGATTGGGACAGGGCTCTACACCTTC. Residues: CASSTDAIGTGLYTF. This chain connects TRBV18 to TRBJ1-2, with 9 positions matching TRBD1. Germline-derived CDR1 and CDR2 are KGHSH and LQKENI. V shed 6 bases, J shed 10 bases, and the junction held 15 bases outside the gene matches. The CDR3 contains 15 residues.

This clonotype occurred a few times. The V gene is TRBV7-8, the J gene TRBJ2-7; 9 positions match TRBD2. The CDR3 spans 16 residues. Germline V CDR1 and CDR2: SGHVS, FQNEAQ. Trimming cost V 2 bases and J 2 bases; bases outside gene matches: 7. The chain's CDR3 is CASSLLGLAMTYEQYF. CDR3 bases: TGTGCCAGCAGCTTACTAGGACTAGCGATGACCTACGAGCAGTACTTC. Supplemented by reference TRBV7-8 and TRBJ2-7, the full variable domain reads GAGVSQSPRYKVAKRGQDVALRCDPISGHVSLFWYQQALGQGPEFLTYFQNEAQLDKSGLPSDRFFAERPEGSVSTLKIQRTQQEDSAVYLCASSLLGLAMTYEQYFGPGTRLTVT.

With regard to this clonotype: A read error is possible here, since a much larger clone lies one base away. The chain couples TRBV5-4 to TRBJ1-1; a possible D gene is TRBD1 (6 bases). V lost 2 bases to trimming and J lost 2 bases, with 10 bases between them. The CDR3 runs to 14 residues. Germline V CDR1 and CDR2: SGHNT, YYREEE (reference sequence). In DNA form, the CDR3 reads TGTGCCAGCAGCTTCCGGGACAACAACACTGAAGCTTTCTTT. Translation gives CASSFRDNNTEAFF.

This clonotype appeared many times. CDR3 in amino acids: CASGRGLGNEKLFF. CDR3 bases: TGTGCCAGCGGACGGGGCCTAGGAAATGAAAAACTGTTTTTT. The V call is TRBV28, the J call TRBJ1-4, with D possibly being TRBD1 (5 bases). The V end lost 8 bases, the J end lost 5 bases, and 15 bases lay between the germline ends. In germline, CDR1 is MDHEN, CDR2 SYDVKM. The CDR3 sequence is 14 residues long.

In this sample, this clonotype turned up many times. The rearrangement uses TRBV3-1 and TRBJ1-4; D unclear. V was cut by 6 bases and J by 4 bases, with 12 bases left in between. The CDR3 is 14 amino acids. CDR1 and CDR2 (germline): LGHDT, YNNKEL (reference sequence). CDR3 nucleotide sequence: TGTGCCAGCAGGTTAGGCAGCATTAATGAAAAACTGTTTTTT. Translated: CASRLGSINEKLFF. Based on the CDR3 plus reference TRBV3-1 and TRBJ1-4, the full variable domain is DTAVSQTPKYLVTQMGNDKSIKCEQNLGHDTMYWYKQDSKKFLKIMFSYNNKELIINETVPNRFSPKSPDKAHLNLHINSLELGDSAVYFCASRLGSINEKLFFGSGTQLSVL.

This clonotype was counted between two and nine times. The chain has TRBV7-9 and TRBJ2-5; D is undetermined. This CDR3 has 13 amino acids. Germline V CDR1 and CDR2: SEHNR, FQNEAQ (reference sequence). V dropped 5 bases and J dropped 2 bases, with 9 bases sitting between them. CDR3 in amino acids: CASSPRSQETQYF. CDR3 nucleotides: TGTGCCAGCAGCCCTCGGTCACAAGAGACCCAGTACTTC.

This clonotype has ten or more counts. The chain carries TRBV5-4 and TRBJ2-3, with 7 positions matching TRBD2. From germline, CDR1 is SGHNT and CDR2 YYREEE (reference sequence). V shed 3 bases, J shed 0 bases, and the junction held 4 bases outside the gene matches. The CDR3 totals 15 residues. This chain's CDR3 is CASSSSGPSTDTQYF. In DNA, the CDR3 is TGTGCCAGCAGCTCTAGCGGTCCTAGCACAGATACGCAGTATTTT.

The V and J genes are TRBV7-3 and TRBJ2-7; 9 bases fit TRBD1. This CDR3 has 14 amino acids. Germline V gives CDR1 SGHTA, CDR2 FQGTGA. Germline trimming cut 4 bases from V and 2 bases from J; bases unmatched to any gene: 3. The CDR3 sequence is CASSYGTGPYEQYF. Here the CDR3 DNA reads TGTGCCAGCAGCTATGGGACAGGGCCCTACGAGCAGTACTTC.

J is TRBJ2-1 and V is TRBV12-3 or TRBV12-4; the match to TRBD2 covers 8 bases. The CDR3 loop spans 15 amino acids. J gave up 4 bases and V 3 bases, and 5 bases lay outside the gene matches. The CDR3 reads CASSFFSGRYNEQFF. DNA for the CDR3: TGTGCCAGCAGTTTTTTCAGCGGGAGATACAATGAGCAGTTCTTC.

This clonotype was picked up many times. V gene TRBV6-5 combines with J gene TRBJ1-6; TRBD1 matches at 8 bases. Germline CDR1 is MNHEY and CDR2 is SVGAGI. With 6 bases clipped from V and 8 bases from J, the junction kept 12 bases outside the gene matches. This CDR3 spans 16 amino acids. CDR3 sequence (DNA): TGTGCCAGCAGCAACCCCCCCGGGACAGGTTATTCACCCCTCCACTTT. It is translated as CASSNPPGTGYSPLHF.

This clonotype was seen many times. V usage is TRBV7-6 and J usage is TRBJ2-3; D may be TRBD1 or TRBD2 (5 bases each). CDR3 length equals 17 residues. CDR1 and CDR2 from the germline V gene are SGHVS and FNYEAQ. V lost 4 bases, J lost 2 bases, and 19 bases lay in between. The CDR3 protein is CASSSFSRGRPTDTQYF. CDR3 coding DNA: TGTGCCAGCAGCTCATTTAGTAGGGGACGCCCCACAGATACGCAGTATTTT.

This clonotype was seen many times. This chain links TRBV11-2 with TRBJ2-1, with 7 bases lining up with TRBD1. Germline CDR1 is SGHAT and CDR2 is FQNNGV. CDR3 length equals 17 residues. The V segment lost 2 bases and the J segment 7 bases; nucleotides outside the gene matches: 14. The CDR3 reads CASSLYGIGQVQNEQFF. Here the CDR3 DNA reads TGTGCCAGCAGCTTATATGGGATTGGACAGGTTCAGAATGAGCAGTTCTTC.

This clonotype was seen repeatedly, ten times or more. This sequence joins TRBV18 and TRBJ2-5, with TRBD2 matching over 9 bases. This CDR3 contains 16 residues. The J segment lost 1 base and the V segment lost 1 base, leaving 4 bases of the junction unmatched. The germline CDR1 and CDR2 sequences are KGHSH and LQKENI. DNA of the CDR3: TGTGCCAGCTCACCACTGAGCGGGGGGTCCCAAGAGACCCAGTACTTC. Residues: CASSPLSGGSQETQYF.

This clonotype was detected many times. The chain has TRBV28 and TRBJ2-7, with a weak D call TRBD2 (6 bases). Trimming removed 3 bases from V and 4 bases from J, with 19 bases in between. This CDR3 contains 16 residues. The V gene's germline CDR1 is MDHEN and CDR2 SYDVKM. CDR3 amino acids: CASSFEAGRTTYEQYF. DNA of the CDR3: TGTGCCAGCAGTTTTGAGGCAGGCCGGACTACATACGAGCAGTACTTC.

This clonotype occurred many times. The genes are TRBV20-1 and TRBJ1-1; the D is unclear. Germline CDR1 and CDR2: DFQATT and SNEGSKA (reference sequence). This CDR3 contains 14 residues. Trimming pared 0 bases from V and 1 base from J, leaving 9 bases between. This CDR3 reads CSAREGHPNTEAFF. DNA of the CDR3: TGCAGTGCTAGAGAGGGTCATCCGAACACTGAAGCTTTCTTT.

This clonotype was counted many times. V gene TRBV7-2 combines with J gene TRBJ1-1; TRBD1 agrees at 11 bases. After removal of 8 bases from V and 5 bases from J, the junction contained 4 bases not matched to a gene. Germline CDR1 is SGHTA and CDR2 is FQGNSA. This CDR3 spans 13 amino acids. The CDR3 sequence: CASGQGANTEAFF. DNA of the CDR3: TGTGCCAGCGGACAGGGGGCAAATACTGAAGCTTTCTTT. Complete variable domain (other parts from reference TRBV7-2 and TRBJ1-1): GAGVSQSPSNKVTEKGKDVELRCDPISGHTALYWYRQSLGQGLEFLIYFQGNSAPDKSGLPSDRFSAERTGGSVSTLTIQRTQQEDSAVYLCASGQGANTEAFFGQGTRLTVV.

There are many counts of this clonotype. The chain carries TRBV5-4 and TRBJ2-7; D is unresolved. This CDR3 comprises 13 residues. V lost 4 bases and J 0 bases, leaving 8 bases between the germline ends. Germline CDR1 and CDR2: SGHNT and YYREEE (reference sequence). The CDR3: CASSEQNSYEQYF. The CDR3 DNA follows: TGTGCCAGCAGCGAACAGAACTCCTACGAGCAGTACTTC.

This clonotype came up many times. This sequence joins TRBV10-3 and TRBJ2-7; D is ambiguous. From germline, CDR1 is ENHRY and CDR2 SYGVKD. The V end lost 0 bases, the J end lost 12 bases, and 9 bases lay between the germline ends. CDR3 length: 11 amino acids. The CDR3 loop reads CAISESTSAYF. The CDR3 DNA reads TGTGCCATCAGTGAGTCCACCTCGGCGTACTTC.

This clonotype was found many times. J is TRBJ1-5 and V is TRBV6-5, with D unclear. Deletions cut 6 bases from V and 6 bases from J, with 12 bases between. This CDR3 region has 13 residues. Germline CDR1 is MNHEY and CDR2 is SVGAGI. The CDR3 spells CASSATGGQPQHF. CDR3 DNA: TGTGCCAGCAGCGCTACCGGTGGTCAGCCCCAGCATTTT.

This clonotype came up many times. This rearrangement joins TRBV20-1 to TRBJ2-7; TRBD1 agrees at 9 bases. The trim removed 0 bases at V and 3 bases at J, leaving 6 bases unmatched. The CDR3 length is 15 residues. The germline V gene encodes CDR1 DFQATT and CDR2 SNEGSKA (reference sequence). CDR3 sequence (DNA): TGCAGTGCTAGAGATAGGCGGGACAGGGTCTACGAGCAGTACTTC. It specifies CSARDRRDRVYEQYF.

This clonotype was seen many times. V gene TRBV7-9 combines with J gene TRBJ2-7; no clear D gene. Germline V CDR1 and CDR2: SEHNR, FQNEAQ (reference sequence). The CDR3 runs to 12 residues. Trimming pared 4 bases from V and 0 bases from J, leaving 4 bases between. This CDR3 is CASSSTSYEQYF. The CDR3 region has the DNA TGTGCCAGCAGCTCCACCTCCTACGAGCAGTACTTC.